Listed below are T cell receptor beta chains from one sample, sequenced in a study of control samples from healthy donors and cancer patients. Sequencing was performed with immunoSEQ multiplex PCR; in TCRdb, only in-frame clones are kept and a portion is missing. In the table there are some 140,000 clones, 92% of which are singletons. Sample: blood. The receptors were sampled from a man aged 25-40 years in good health. CDR3s include the opening cysteine and the closing phenylalanine or tryptophan. Each record gives: J gene, V gene, CDR3 protein.

>TRBJ2-2|TRBV24-1
CATSAASANTGELFF
>TRBJ2-2|TRBV21-1
CASSKSRTSGRATNTGELFF
>TRBJ1-4|TRBV11-2
CASSFRVMSEKLFF
>TRBJ1-3|TRBV7-9
CASSLGQGPGNTIYF
>TRBJ2-7|TRBV6-2/TRBV6-3
CASSYQGPSYEQYF
>TRBJ2-7|TRBV7-2
CASSARDLSIYEQYF
>TRBJ1-6|TRBV7-2
CASSFGATVNSPLHF
>TRBJ2-3|TRBV12-3/TRBV12-4
CASSQGITDTQYF
>TRBJ2-1|TRBV28
CATPQWGVVDEQFF
>TRBJ2-1|TRBV11-2
CASSSGTSGSLFHEQFF
>TRBJ1-1|TRBV25-1
CASSESRGEAFF
>TRBJ2-1|TRBV3-1/TRBV3-2
CASNNGTDFYNEQFF
>TRBJ1-2|TRBV3-1/TRBV3-2
CASSHATGTGGYTF
>TRBJ1-1|TRBV19
CASSINPKIQRQGVEAFF
>TRBJ1-6|TRBV14
CASSQDKFIRGSPLHF
>TRBJ1-3|TRBV28
CASSPRVWAAGNTIYF
>TRBJ2-7|TRBV2
CASSARGLAGVGAYEQYF
>TRBJ2-5|TRBV19
CASSMRLPKETQYF
>TRBJ1-1|TRBV7-2
CASSLVGFNTEAFF
>TRBJ1-1|TRBV6-1
CASSEGPIPMNTEAFF
>TRBJ1-1|TRBV7-9
CASSVRTGGAGTEAFF
>TRBJ1-5|TRBV28
CASSFPRGVNQPQHF
>TRBJ1-3|TRBV6-6
CASSWGRANSGNTIYF
>TRBJ2-7|TRBV27
CASSLSSDYEQYF
>TRBJ2-1|TRBV10-3
CAISEGAGLYNEQFF
>TRBJ2-1|TRBV29-1
CSVLSGSGNEQFF
>TRBJ2-5|TRBV29-1
CSVEQETDRALEETQYF
>TRBJ1-5|TRBV3-1/TRBV3-2
CASSQGVPGRISNQPQHF
>TRBJ2-7|TRBV30
CAWSGSHTYEQYF
>TRBJ1-2|TRBV6-5
CASSSPRGSLGYTF
>TRBJ2-7|TRBV7-9
CASSLTSGSSYEQYF
>TRBJ2-1|TRBV13
CASSSPVGVAYNEQFF
>TRBJ2-5|TRBV5-6
CASSLGGSRAQYF
>TRBJ1-6|TRBV7-2
CASSLRREFNSPLHF
>TRBJ2-3|TRBV10-3
CAIRQTRYTDTQYF
>TRBJ2-1|TRBV5-8
CAGSWYSASYNEQFF
>TRBJ2-1|TRBV7-9
CASSLPQAYNEQFF
>TRBJ2-3|TRBV25-1
CASSEYAAGTDTQYF
>TRBJ2-7|TRBV6-2/TRBV6-3
CASSNAGLSGEQYF
>TRBJ2-7|TRBV28
CASSLVGGRWGEQYF
>TRBJ1-2|TRBV2
CASSGDGYTF
>TRBJ1-5|TRBV28
CASSFGGSNQPQHF
>TRBJ2-2|TRBV29-1
CSASIGNFGSHKAGELFF
>TRBJ2-1|TRBV7-2
CASSLVNVGGEQFF
>TRBJ2-5|TRBV7-2
CASSLAPMSSVGRGETQYF
>TRBJ1-3|TRBV30
CAWSVKGSGNTIYF
>TRBJ2-2|TRBV27
CASSFTLAGELFF
>TRBJ2-1|TRBV7-9
CASSRTSGRLSGNEQFF
>TRBJ2-7|TRBV11-2
CASSSLAGNYEQYF
>TRBJ2-7|TRBV6-5
CASSPSGGSYYEQYF
>TRBJ1-3|TRBV6-5
CASGVTPTRGNTIYF
>TRBJ1-4|TRBV4-1
CASSQGEQVLEKLFF
>TRBJ1-2|TRBV18
CASSPRTDPNYGYTF